The 21 T cell receptor beta chains reported below all come from one sample, sequenced in a study of blood T cells in healthy people across ages (dated by TCRdb to 2014 to 2015). The protocol used for the library was 5' RACE. Sequencing was performed on an Illumina HiSeq 2500. A second PCR of about 7 to 12 cycles was performed with a sample-barcoded 5' primer and a J-beta primer mix. The public reads were run again by TCRdb, first through fastp at Q25 and then through MiXCR, and only productive beta chains were kept. Here each entry gathers all rows of one CDR3 protein and keeps the most common genes and DNA. The sample has hundreds of thousands of distinct CDR3 sequences on record, approximately 48% of them singletons. The ten largest clones take up about 19% of the sample. The specimen sequenced was blood. All receptors derive from a man in his fifties or sixties in good health.

This clonotype was detected a few times. This rearrangement joins TRBV20-1 to TRBJ2-7; 12 bases are a match to TRBD2. Germline V gene data show CDR1 as DFQATT and CDR2 as SNEGSKA (reference sequence). Trimming removed 5 bases from V and 2 bases from J; junction bases left unmatched: 13. This CDR3 has 17 amino acids. Here the CDR3 reads CSAQIVQLAGGTYEQYF. CDR3 DNA: TGCAGTGCTCAAATCGTGCAACTAGCGGGGGGTACCTACGAGCAGTACTTC.

J is TRBJ2-5 and V is TRBV7-9, with a tentative D call TRBD2 (5 bases). CDR1 is SEHNR and CDR2 is FQNEAQ in the germline V gene (reference sequence). With 6 bases removed from V and 3 bases from J, the gap between germline ends came to 8 bases. CDR3 length: 12 residues. The CDR3 DNA follows: TGTGCCAGCAGAGGTAGCGAAGAGACCCAGTACTTC. This gives the protein CASRGSEETQYF.

Ten or more counts support this clonotype. This chain links TRBV12-3 or TRBV12-4 with TRBJ2-7, with D possibly matching TRBD1 (6 bases). The CDR3 runs to 14 residues. V was pared by 4 bases and J by 6 bases, with 16 bases between. The CDR3 bases are TGTGCCAGCAGTTCACAGGGTCAGAACGCCGAGCAGTACTTC. This codes for CASSSQGQNAEQYF.

V gene TRBV19 combines with J gene TRBJ2-5; possible D gene TRBD1, 5 bases. The end of the DNA fits TRBJ2-7 better, so the J call may be wrong. CDR1 LNHDA and CDR2 SQIVND come from the germline V gene (reference sequence). This CDR3 has 12 amino acids. The CDR3 nucleotides read TGTGCCAGTACAGACAGAAACTACGAGCAGTACTTC. Amino acids: CASTDRNYEQYF.

This chain connects TRBV12-3 or TRBV12-4 to TRBJ2-3; TRBD1 agrees at 7 bases. With V trimmed by 2 bases and J by 4 bases, 6 bases remained unmatched. The CDR3 is 15 amino acids. The CDR3 reads CASSLFGTESDTQYF. In DNA form, the CDR3 reads TGTGCCAGCAGTTTATTTGGGACAGAGTCAGATACGCAGTATTTT.

The chain employs TRBV5-1 and TRBJ2-5; 7 nucleotides match TRBD2. The CDR3 totals 14 residues. The V gene's germline CDR1 is SGHRS and CDR2 YFSETQ. Unmatched junction bases numbered 11, after V lost 3 bases and J lost 9 bases. This CDR3 reads CASSWGTGREAQYF. CDR3 nucleotides: TGCGCCAGCAGCTGGGGGACGGGGAGGGAGGCCCAGTACTTC.

The CDR3, as DNA: TGTGCCAGCAGCCCTGTCTCTCCCCTTGAGGACAGTCATGAAAAACTGTTTTTT. Its translation is CASSPVSPLEDSHEKLFF. This chain connects TRBV3-1 to TRBJ1-4; tentatively, D is TRBD1 (6 bases). The CDR3 covers 18 residues. V dropped 4 bases and J dropped 6 bases, with 24 bases sitting between them. CDR1 is LGHDT and CDR2 is YNNKEL in the germline V gene (reference sequence).

Only a few counts were recorded for this clonotype. V gene TRBV12-3 or TRBV12-4 combines with J gene TRBJ1-1; D ambiguous. This CDR3 is 11 amino acids long. V was pared by 8 bases and J by 4 bases, with 8 bases between. CDR3 sequence: CASRWGTEAFF. The CDR3 coding sequence is TGTGCCAGCCGGTGGGGCACTGAAGCTTTCTTT.

The sample holds many counts of this clonotype. The junction differs from germline at one of its ends, possibly a read error. The rearrangement uses TRBV5-1 and TRBJ2-6; D call uncertain. This CDR3 spans 14 amino acids. Germline V gene sequence: CDR1 SGHRS, CDR2 YFSETQ. The CDR3 reads CASSPNSGANVLTF. The CDR3 region has the DNA TGTGCCAGCAGCCCGAACTCGGGGGCCAACGTCCTGACTTTC.

V gene TRBV7-2 combines with J gene TRBJ2-3, with unresolved D. V dropped 2 bases and J dropped 0 bases, with 6 bases sitting between them. CDR1 is SGHTA, CDR2 FQGNSA, per germline. This CDR3 spans 14 amino acids. This CDR3 is CASSLLTSTDTQYF. CDR3 DNA: TGTGCCAGCAGCTTATTGACTAGCACAGATACGCAGTATTTT.

The V call is TRBV7-2, the J call TRBJ2-5; 9 positions agree with TRBD2. CDR3 length equals 15 residues. CDR1 and CDR2 from the germline V gene are SGHTA and FQGNSA. Trimming removed 4 bases from V and 5 bases from J; junction bases left unmatched: 8. CDR3 nucleotide sequence: TGTGCCAGCAGCTCTAGCGGGATCGAAGGGGAGACCCAGTACTTC. Amino acid sequence: CASSSSGIEGETQYF.

J is TRBJ2-1 and V is TRBV5-8; D is tentatively TRBD1 or TRBD2 (7 bases each). Germline V lookup: CDR1 SGHTS, CDR2 YDEGEE. V gave up 4 bases and J gave up 9 bases, with 26 bases separating them. This CDR3 comprises 17 residues. For the CDR3, the DNA is TGTGCCAGCAGCGCAGGGGGGGCAAAGGGGTATCGTGGTGAGCAGTTCTTC. It is translated as CASSAGGAKGYRGEQFF.

The gene calls are TRBV6-6 and TRBJ2-1; tentative D call: TRBD1 (5 bases). CDR3 length: 13 amino acids. The germline gives CDR1 MNHNY, CDR2 SVGAGI (reference sequence). Trimming stripped 4 bases from V and 6 bases from J, with 10 bases between. CDR3: CASSSPRGNEQFF. The CDR3 nucleotides are TGTGCCAGCAGTTCGCCAAGGGGCAATGAGCAGTTCTTC.

The chain uses TRBV4-1 and TRBJ2-4; possible D gene TRBD1, 5 bases. Trimming pared 2 bases from V and 2 bases from J, leaving 10 bases between. CDR1 and CDR2 from the germline V gene are MGHRA and YSYEKL. The CDR3 sequence is 15 residues long. As DNA, the CDR3 is TGCGCCAGCAGCCAATCCCCGGACACCAAAAACATTCAGTACTTC. Its translation: CASSQSPDTKNIQYF.

V gene TRBV29-1 combines with J gene TRBJ1-4; D is undetermined. The CDR3 has 12 residues. Germline CDR1 is SQVTM and CDR2 is ANQGSEA. The V end was cut by 6 bases, the J end by 6 bases, with 11 bases between. CDR3: CSVGWADEKLFF. In DNA form, the CDR3 reads TGCAGCGTCGGATGGGCGGATGAAAAACTGTTTTTT.

The J gene is TRBJ2-3, the V gene TRBV2; unclear D gene. The CDR3 runs 13 residues. V lost 3 bases, J lost 1 base, and 5 bases lay in between. Germline assignment: CDR1 SNHLY and CDR2 FYNNEI. The CDR3 reads CASSDEGTDTQYF. Here the CDR3 DNA reads TGTGCCAGCAGTGACGAGGGCACAGATACGCAGTATTTT.

J is TRBJ2-3 and V is TRBV9; D uncertain. V dropped 3 bases and J dropped 4 bases, with 9 bases sitting between them. This CDR3 has 13 residues. The germline V gene encodes CDR1 SGDLS and CDR2 YYNGEE. CDR3 loop: CASSADVADTQYF. The CDR3 bases are TGTGCCAGCAGCGCAGACGTGGCAGATACGCAGTATTTT.

The rearrangement links TRBV6-5 to TRBJ2-3, with 10 bases matching TRBD2. Germline CDR1 is MNHEY and CDR2 is SVGAGI. The CDR3 consists of 18 residues. The ends lost 4 bases at V and 0 bases at J; junction bases unmatched: 10. CDR3 DNA sequence: TGTGCCAGCAGTTCGTCTCCTTGGACTAGCGGTAGCACAGATACGCAGTATTTT. Its translation: CASSSSPWTSGSTDTQYF.

This clonotype was observed a handful of times. The CDR3 loop is CASSLSAQGGYGYTF. CDR3 nucleotide sequence: TGTGCCAGCAGTTTAAGTGCCCAGGGGGGGTATGGCTACACCTTC. J is TRBJ1-2 and V is TRBV12-3 or TRBV12-4; TRBD1 matches 7 bases. CDR3 length: 15 amino acids. With 2 bases clipped from V and 5 bases from J, the junction kept 8 bases outside the gene matches.

This clonotype was observed a handful of times. This sequence joins TRBV7-9 and TRBJ2-2, with a weak D call TRBD1 (5 bases). This CDR3 spans 14 amino acids. The germline gives CDR1 SEHNR, CDR2 FQNEAQ (reference sequence). Trimming pared 5 bases from V and 7 bases from J, leaving 14 bases between. DNA of the CDR3: TGTGCCAGCAGCCCAGGCAGGGATAACGGGGAGCTGTTTTTT. As protein: CASSPGRDNGELFF.

The chain couples TRBV30 to TRBJ2-7; either TRBD1 or TRBD2 may fit D (5 bases each). The CDR3 is 13 amino acids. Germline CDR1 GTSNPN, CDR2 SVGIG (reference sequence). Deletions cut 2 bases from V and 2 bases from J, with 10 bases between. The CDR3 region has the DNA TGTGCCTGGAGTAAAATGGGGGCCTACGAGCAGTACTTC. This sequence encodes CAWSKMGAYEQYF.